This entry is about one TCR beta chain. Its target is not known. This entry comes from a study of STAT5B mutations in CD4+ large granular lymphocyte leukemia. Whole-study context: Healthy donors showed HLA-associated enrichment of the CDR3 'QG' motif.

CDR1 is SGHNT, CDR2 YYREEE, per germline (reference sequence). The CDR3 totals 14 residues. The germline V and J ends were trimmed by 4 bases and 4 bases, with 12 bases remaining between them. Study findings and constraints: Top patient clones used TRBV06 genes more often: 8/27 versus 2/35 in controls. Patient CD4-sorted repertoires stayed more clonal than healthy ones after leukemic-clone removal. Main leukemic clonotypes were patient-specific, but roughly 26% appeared at low frequency elsewhere.

Repertoires were generated with immunoSEQ multiplex PCR, while TCRdb's copy carries only in-frame clones and drops some. The table shows 20,000 to 25,000 clones, with around 80% occurring only once. This receptor was identified in a human donor in good health. Sequenced sample: CD4+ T cells from blood buffy coats. The rearrangement joins TRBV5-4 to TRBJ2-1; weak D call: TRBD1 (6 bases). The CDR3 sequence: CASSQMGHYNEQFF. CDR3 bases: TGTGCCAGCAGCCAAATGGGACATTACAATGAGCAGTTCTTC.